The clone carrying this T cell receptor beta chain was picked up a small number of times. Naive CD4+ cells had CD25+ Tregs removed. After constant-region reverse-primer amplification, full-length variable regions underwent semi-nested PCR with Nested Universal Primer A. MiXCR was run by TCRdb on the 5' RACE reads, yielding one entry per CDR3 protein. This table has about 55,000 distinct CDR3 sequences, more than 15% appearing once. This CDR3 region has 15 residues. Germline assignment: CDR1 SGHKS and CDR2 YYEKEE (reference sequence). V trimming: 4 bases; J trimming: 5 bases; junction bases outside the gene matches: 3.

The sample comprised naive CD4+ T cells sorted from blood. Subset meaning: naive CD4+ T cells, CD4+CD45RA+CD25-. The chain employs TRBV5-5 and TRBJ1-6; TRBD1 matches 10 bases. The receptor's source is a female donor with breast cancer. The CDR3 DNA is TGTGCCAGCAGCGGGGGACAGGGGAATAATTCACCCCTCCACTTT. Amino acid sequence: CASSGGQGNNSPLHF.